The text below deals with one T cell receptor (beta chain). The germline V gene encodes CDR1 SGHTA and CDR2 FQGNSA. The trim removed 5 bases at V and 1 base at J, leaving 7 bases unmatched. The CDR3 covers 15 residues. Libraries were prepared by immunoSEQ multiplex PCR; TCRdb keeps only in-frame clonotypes and omits some of them. Of about 98,000 clones listed, around three quarters were seen once; the top ten hold over 9.5%. This sample is drawn from a study of control samples from healthy donors and cancer patients. V is TRBV7-2 and J is TRBJ1-1; 7 bases match TRBD1. Material: blood. The TCR was taken from a woman in her 30s in good health. CDR3 bases: TGTGCCAGCAGCCTAAGGACAGGTTGGAACACTGAAGCTTTCTTT. Protein: CASSLRTGWNTEAFF.